The 8 T cell receptor beta chains presented below share a single source sample, sequenced in a study of shared clonotypes between healthy human individuals. The data were produced by immunoSEQ multiplex PCR, yet TCRdb's version contains in-frame clones alone and is incomplete. Here the sample spans around 2,100,000 clones, roughly 95% being singletons. Naive CD8 populations comprised CD45RO-negative cells positively selected for CCR7, excluding terminally differentiated effector memory CD45RA+ cells. Source material: naive CD8+ T cells sorted from blood. The origin of the receptors is a man aged 18 to 29 in good health.

V usage is TRBV9 and J usage is TRBJ2-3, with unresolved D. V was trimmed by 0 bases and J by 2 bases, leaving 7 bases between them. CDR1 is SGDLS, CDR2 YYNGEE, per germline. The CDR3 is 14 amino acids. The CDR3 region is CASSVEGPTDTQYF. CDR3 in DNA: TGTGCCAGCAGCGTAGAAGGGCCCACAGATACGCAGTATTTT.

The chain is built from TRBV9 and TRBJ1-4, with a weak D call TRBD1 (5 bases). Trimming took off 2 bases at V and 3 bases at J, with 23 bases between the two ends. The CDR3 sequence is 19 residues long. Germline V gene data show CDR1 as SGDLS and CDR2 as YYNGEE. CDR3 region: CASSVSSQGSALSNEKLFF. The CDR3 region has the DNA TGTGCCAGCAGCGTTAGTTCGCAGGGCAGCGCCCTGTCTAATGAAAAACTGTTTTTT.

The rearrangement joins TRBV7-9 to TRBJ2-1, with D perhaps being TRBD1 or TRBD2 (5 bases each). Germline CDR1 reads SEHNR; CDR2 reads FQNEAQ (reference sequence). The CDR3 is 14 residues long. The V end was cut by 4 bases, the J end by 0 bases, with 7 bases between. The CDR3 sequence: CASSYGASYNEQFF. The CDR3 DNA is TGTGCCAGCAGCTACGGGGCCTCCTACAATGAGCAGTTCTTC.

The chain employs TRBV19 and TRBJ2-7; 10 positions match TRBD1. V was clipped by 6 bases and J by 3 bases; unmatched bases: 14. Germline V CDR1 and CDR2: LNHDA, SQIVND (reference sequence). The CDR3 is made up of 17 amino acids. CDR3 protein: CASSPRWGQGTFYEQYF. Here the CDR3 DNA reads TGTGCCAGTAGCCCAAGGTGGGGACAGGGGACCTTCTACGAGCAGTACTTC.

The chain uses TRBV10-2 and TRBJ2-3; D is unclear. Germline-derived CDR1 and CDR2 are WSHSY and SAAADI. The CDR3 has 14 residues. The V end was cut by 3 bases, the J end by 2 bases, with 9 bases between. CDR3 sequence (DNA): TGCGCCAGCAGTGATTTCAGCTCCACAGATACGCAGTATTTT. It yields the protein CASSDFSSTDTQYF.

This rearrangement joins TRBV5-1 to TRBJ1-6; a weak D match, TRBD1 (5 bases). CDR3 length: 19 amino acids. In germline, CDR1 is SGHRS, CDR2 YFSETQ. The germline V and J ends were trimmed by 3 bases and 0 bases, with 19 bases remaining between them. The CDR3: CASSSDAQTVSSYNSPLHF. In DNA form, the CDR3 reads TGCGCCAGCAGCTCCGACGCCCAGACAGTGAGCTCCTATAATTCACCCCTCCACTTT.

The chain joins TRBV2 to TRBJ1-1, with TRBD1 as a possible D gene (5 bases). CDR3 length: 14 residues. The germline CDR1 and CDR2 sequences are SNHLY and FYNNEI. V lost 7 bases to trimming and J lost 1 base, with 13 bases between them. The CDR3: CASTPTTGNTEAFF. CDR3 in DNA: TGTGCCAGCACCCCGACTACAGGGAACACTGAAGCTTTCTTT.

The chain has TRBV4-1 and TRBJ2-7; TRBD1 might be the D (6 bases). CDR3 length: 17 amino acids. Germline V gene data show CDR1 as MGHRA and CDR2 as YSYEKL. V was shortened by 1 base and J by 1 base, with 17 bases between the two germline ends. CDR3 nucleotide sequence: TGCGCCAGCAGCCAAGCTGGACCCGGGACACTTTCCTACGAGCAGTACTTC. This codes for CASSQAGPGTLSYEQYF.